This TCR beta chain stems from a study of identical twins. With no exceptions, donors were healthy Caucasians. Findings and caveats of the study: Invariant MAIT and iNKT cells could partly confound zero-insertion analyses. Insertions were reduced in abundant cord blood beta clonotypes but not in memory repertoires. For monozygotic twins, models underestimated out-of-frame TCR alpha sharing.

Each CDR3 protein gets one entry after TCRdb re-called the 5' RACE reads with MiXCR. In the table there are approximately 260,000 distinct CDR3 sequences, over 11% of which are singletons. Note on this clonotype: The antigen is undetermined.

Germline V lookup: CDR1 SEHNR, CDR2 FQNEAQ (reference sequence). This CDR3 has 17 residues. Trimming stripped 1 base from V and 1 base from J, with 15 bases between. The rearrangement links TRBV7-9 to TRBJ2-3; TRBD1 is a possible D gene (6 bases). Source material: memory (CD45RO+) T cells sorted from blood. This TCR derives from a woman between 18 and 29 years old in good health. The CDR3 DNA reads as TGTGCCAGCAGCTTAGGTCTTTGGGGACACGGCACAGATACGCAGTATTTT. This codes for CASSLGLWGHGTDTQYF.